The 23 T cell receptor beta chains listed next were all sequenced from one sample in a study of PD-1 blockade in mismatch repair-deficient tumors. These receptors are not linked to any known antigen. Time point here: roughly 10-day in vitro stimulation with candidate neoantigen peptide 7. Only in-frame clones appear in the TCRdb table, and some are missing; sequencing was by immunoSEQ multiplex PCR. Of 7,500 to 10,000 clones listed, over 80% are singletons. This specimen was cells cultured in vitro, taken from a patient treated with pembrolizumab. The receptors were gathered from an adult with mismatch repair-deficient cancer.

The chain joins TRBV7-2 to TRBJ2-7; possibly TRBD1 for D (5 bases). This CDR3 is 14 amino acids long. Germline V CDR1 and CDR2: SGHTA, FQGNSA. Trimming stripped 5 bases from V and 7 bases from J, with 18 bases between. The CDR3 region has the DNA TGTGCCAGCAGCCCACTCCTGGGAAGGGGAGAGCAGTACTTC. Translation: CASSPLLGRGEQYF.

V and J are TRBV12-5 and TRBJ2-3; D not resolved. Trimming left V 6 bases short and J 2 bases short, with 9 bases between. CDR3 size: 13 residues. Germline CDR1 LGHNT, CDR2 FRNRAP. Written as DNA, the CDR3 is TGTGCTAGTGGCGGTTGGGCCACAGATACGCAGTATTTT. This codes for CASGGWATDTQYF.

J is TRBJ2-1 and V is TRBV9, with D unresolved. CDR3 length equals 15 residues. Germline CDR1 SGDLS, CDR2 YYNGEE. Trimming stripped 0 bases from V and 9 bases from J, with 16 bases between. The CDR3 nucleotides read TGTGCCAGCAGCGTAGGAAGCCCCGAGAGGTCTGAGCAGTTCTTC. This gives the protein CASSVGSPERSEQFF.

The DNA for the CDR3 is TGCGCCAGCAGTGTCTCCTTGGGAGATACGCAGTATTTT. Encoded protein: CASSVSLGDTQYF. The J gene is TRBJ2-3, the V gene TRBV10-1; D uncertain. The CDR3 spans 13 residues. In germline, CDR1 is WNHNN, CDR2 SYGVQD (reference sequence). V was clipped by 4 bases and J by 5 bases, with 10 bases between them.

The gene calls are TRBV29-1 and TRBJ2-5; D remains unclear. Per the germline V gene, CDR1 is SQVTM and CDR2 is ANQGSEA. The V and J ends lost 3 bases and 7 bases respectively, with 18 bases between them. The CDR3 has 14 residues. CDR3 DNA: TGCAGCGTTGATTTCGGTCAAACGCGCGGGACCCAGTACTTC. It codes for CSVDFGQTRGTQYF.

The gene calls are TRBV5-1 and TRBJ2-7; 12 bases are shared with TRBD2. CDR3 length equals 14 residues. J gave up 5 bases and V 4 bases, and 4 bases lay outside the gene matches. Per germline, CDR1 SGHRS and CDR2 YFSETQ. The CDR3 nucleotides read TGCGCCAGCAGCAGGACTAGCGGGAACCACGAGCAGTACTTC. Its protein product is CASSRTSGNHEQYF.

The chain has TRBV19 and TRBJ2-7, with D perhaps TRBD1 (5 bases). The CDR3 spans 15 residues. Trimming took off 4 bases at V and 3 bases at J, with 16 bases between the two ends. Germline values: CDR1 LNHDA, CDR2 SQIVND (reference sequence). CDR3 region: CASSTGQVGLYEQYF. CDR3 nucleotide sequence: TGTGCCAGTAGTACCGGGCAGGTGGGGCTCTACGAGCAGTACTTC.

The rearrangement joins TRBV28 to TRBJ2-5, with D uncertain. The V end was cut by 3 bases, the J end by 5 bases, with 4 bases between. Germline V lookup: CDR1 MDHEN, CDR2 SYDVKM. This CDR3 region has 11 residues. The CDR3 DNA reads as TGTGCCAGCAGTTTCTACGAGACCCAGTACTTC. This gives the protein CASSFYETQYF.

This clone was counted a single time. This chain joins TRBV21-1 and TRBJ2-2; the table's D call, TRBD1, was not checked against the DNA. TRBV21-1 is a pseudogene segment. There are 18 residues in the CDR3. The CDR3 region has the DNA TGTGCCAGCAGCAAATCACAGAGACAGCGATCGAACACCGGGGAGCTGTTTTTT. Translated: CASSKSQRQRSNTGELFF.

V usage is TRBV29-1 and J usage is TRBJ2-2; D is unclear. The V end lost 3 bases, the J end lost 1 base, and 6 bases lay between the germline ends. Per germline, CDR1 SQVTM and CDR2 ANQGSEA. The CDR3 runs to 13 residues. The CDR3 region is CSVDSQNTGELFF. The CDR3 DNA reads as TGCAGCGTTGACAGCCAGAACACCGGGGAGCTGTTTTTT.

This clone has a single count. J is TRBJ2-5 and V is TRBV29-1, with a possible D match to TRBD1 (5 bases). The length of the CDR3 is 15 residues. Germline V gives CDR1 SQVTM, CDR2 ANQGSEA. Trimming took 4 bases from V and 2 from J, leaving 17 bases between them. CDR3: CSVGTPLRQQETQYF. The CDR3 coding sequence is TGCAGCGTTGGGACCCCCTTGAGACAGCAAGAGACCCAGTACTTC.

V is TRBV9 and J is TRBJ2-7, with D perhaps matching TRBD1 or TRBD2 (5 bases each). Trimming took off 3 bases at V and 3 bases at J, with 13 bases between the two ends. The germline CDR1 and CDR2 sequences are SGDLS and YYNGEE. CDR3 length: 14 amino acids. CDR3 loop: CASSARDHGYEQYF. Written as DNA, the CDR3 is TGTGCCAGCAGCGCCCGGGACCACGGCTACGAGCAGTACTTC.

This chain joins TRBV18 and TRBJ2-5; 8 bases are a match to TRBD2. This CDR3 region has 15 residues. The J segment lost 0 bases and the V segment lost 4 bases, leaving 4 bases of the junction unmatched. Per germline, CDR1 KGHSH and CDR2 LQKENI. The CDR3 DNA reads as TGTGCCAGCTCACTTCAGCGGGAGTACCAAGAGACCCAGTACTTC. This codes for CASSLQREYQETQYF.

The rearrangement links TRBV5-1 to TRBJ1-1, with 10 bases identical to TRBD1. This CDR3 has 16 amino acids. Trimming cost V 7 bases and J 4 bases; bases outside gene matches: 13. Germline lookup yields CDR1 SGHRS and CDR2 YFSETQ. CDR3 DNA: TGCGCCAGCGGTCCGGGACAGGGGTTAGTTGGCACTGAAGCTTTCTTT. This gives the protein CASGPGQGLVGTEAFF.

This clone was recorded once. The chain has TRBV30 and TRBJ2-5, with D tentatively TRBD2 (5 bases). CDR3 size: 13 residues. CDR1 and CDR2 from the germline V gene are GTSNPN and SVGIG (reference sequence). The V end was cut by 4 bases, the J end by 7 bases, with 16 bases between. CDR3 protein: CAWNALNRGTQYF. The CDR3 nucleotides read TGTGCCTGGAACGCACTGAACCGGGGGACCCAGTACTTC. Full variable domain (missing parts from reference TRBV30 and TRBJ2-5): SQTIHQWPATLVQPVGSPLSLECTVEGTSNPNLYWYRQAAGRGLQLLFYSVGIGQISSEVPQNLSASRPQDRQFILSSKKLLLSDSGFYLCAWNALNRGTQYFGPGTRLLVL.

The chain has TRBV5-4 and TRBJ2-3; 15 nucleotides match TRBD2. This CDR3 spans 17 amino acids. CDR1 SGHNT and CDR2 YYREEE come from the germline V gene (reference sequence). The J segment lost 0 bases and the V segment lost 4 bases, leaving 3 bases of the junction unmatched. CDR3 coding DNA: TGTGCCAGCAGCGGGACTAGCGGGAGGTCTAGCACAGATACGCAGTATTTT. Translated: CASSGTSGRSSTDTQYF. Full variable domain (rest looked up from reference TRBV5-4 and TRBJ2-3): ETGVTQSPTHLIKTRGQQVTLRCSSQSGHNTVSWYQQALGQGPQFIFQYYREEENGRGNFPPRFSGLQFPNYSSELNVNALELDDSALYLCASSGTSGRSSTDTQYFGPGTRLTVL.

This clone was found once. The chain links TRBV18 to TRBJ2-2; D uncertain. The V gene lost 0 bases and the J gene lost 5 bases, with 4 bases spanning the gap. The CDR3 is 13 residues long. The germline gives CDR1 KGHSH, CDR2 LQKENI. CDR3 nucleotides: TGTGCCAGCTCACCACCGGGTACCGGGGAGCTGTTTTTT. The encoded protein is CASSPPGTGELFF.

The chain employs TRBV30 and TRBJ2-7; D call uncertain. The CDR3 extends over 13 amino acids. Per germline, CDR1 GTSNPN and CDR2 SVGIG (reference sequence). Trimming shortened V by 3 bases and J by 3 bases, and 12 bases separated the two germline ends. The CDR3 region is CAWRRVEVYEQYF. In nucleotides, the CDR3 is TGTGCCTGGAGAAGGGTGGAAGTCTACGAGCAGTACTTC.

The chain recombines TRBV2 with TRBJ2-7; TRBD1 agrees at 9 bases. The CDR3 runs 16 residues. Germline V lookup: CDR1 SNHLY, CDR2 FYNNEI. The V and J ends lost 6 bases and 2 bases, in that order; junction bases with no gene match: 11. This CDR3 reads CASRDWDRALTYEQYF. CDR3 nucleotides: TGTGCCAGCAGAGACTGGGACAGGGCTCTAACCTACGAGCAGTACTTC.

The rearrangement joins TRBV5-1 to TRBJ1-2; D remains ambiguous. This CDR3 spans 16 amino acids. Germline assignment: CDR1 SGHRS and CDR2 YFSETQ. Trimming pared 3 bases from V and 8 bases from J, leaving 23 bases between. The CDR3 here is CASSSTAQANRGGYTF. DNA of the CDR3: TGCGCCAGCAGCTCTACCGCTCAGGCCAATAGAGGGGGCTACACCTTC.

The chain carries TRBV27 and TRBJ1-2, with a tentative D call TRBD1 (5 bases). The germline gives CDR1 MNHEY, CDR2 SMNVEV (reference sequence). CDR3 length: 15 amino acids. Trimming shortened V by 6 bases and J by 6 bases, and 20 bases separated the two germline ends. The CDR3 region is CASSDHRGGLDGYTF. The DNA for the CDR3 is TGTGCCAGCAGCGATCACCGTGGGGGTTTGGATGGCTACACCTTC.

The chain has TRBV27 and TRBJ1-1; maybe TRBD1 (6 bases). CDR1 MNHEY and CDR2 SMNVEV come from the germline V gene (reference sequence). Between the trimmed V and J ends, which lost 8 bases and 5 bases, there was a span of 24 bases. The CDR3 has 16 amino acids. The CDR3 nucleotides are TGTGCCAGCCGCCCAGAGGGACAACTCCGAGGGACTGAAGCTTTCTTT. Encoded protein: CASRPEGQLRGTEAFF.

The DNA of the CDR3 is TGTGCCAGCAGTTTCAGCGGGAGAGGCATTACCGACACAGATACGCAGTATTTT. It yields the protein CASSFSGRGITDTDTQYF. V is TRBV28 and J is TRBJ2-3; 8 bases are shared with TRBD2. The CDR3 runs to 18 residues. Germline V lookup: CDR1 MDHEN, CDR2 SYDVKM. J was trimmed by 2 bases and V by 3 bases; bases with no gene match: 13.